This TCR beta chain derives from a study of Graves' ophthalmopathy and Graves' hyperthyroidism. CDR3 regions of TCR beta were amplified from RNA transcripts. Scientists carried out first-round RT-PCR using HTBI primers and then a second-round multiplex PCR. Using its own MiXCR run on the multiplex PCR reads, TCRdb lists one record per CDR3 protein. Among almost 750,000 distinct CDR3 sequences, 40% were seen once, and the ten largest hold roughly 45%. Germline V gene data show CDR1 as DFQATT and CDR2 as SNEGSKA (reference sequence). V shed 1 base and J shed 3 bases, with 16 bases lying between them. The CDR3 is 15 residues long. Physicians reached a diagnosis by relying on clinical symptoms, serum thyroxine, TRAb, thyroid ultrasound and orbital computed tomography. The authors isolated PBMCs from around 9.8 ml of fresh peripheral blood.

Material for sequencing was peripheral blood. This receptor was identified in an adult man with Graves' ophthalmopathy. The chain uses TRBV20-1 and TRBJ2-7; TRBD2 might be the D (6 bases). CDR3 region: CSARGRLGVFYEQYF. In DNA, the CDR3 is TGCAGTGCTAGAGGTAGACTAGGCGTTTTCTACGAGCAGTACTTC.